Here is one T cell receptor (beta chain) with its context. Produced via immunoSEQ multiplex PCR; TCRdb's table is partial and in-frame only. The data hold roughly 150,000 clones, with around nine tenths observed a single time. CDR1 and CDR2 from the germline V gene are WSHSY and SAAADI. Unmatched junction bases numbered 5, after V lost 6 bases and J lost 5 bases. This CDR3 is 13 amino acids long. The data derive from a study of lymphopenia after photon versus proton radiotherapy. The sample was peripheral blood, taken from a patient treated with photon-based radiotherapy. The genes are TRBV10-2 and TRBJ1-2, with 8 nucleotides matching TRBD1. This TCR derives from a man in his fifties with gastric cancer. The CDR3 here is CASRPGQGYGYTF. As DNA, the CDR3 is TGCGCCAGCAGACCAGGACAGGGTTATGGCTACACCTTC.